This T cell receptor (beta chain) was identified during a study of graft-versus-host responses after intestinal transplantation (TCRdb year 2021). Background for the entire study: Multivisceral, liver-intestinal, or isolated intestinal transplants were received by the recipients. All recipients received anti-thymocyte globulin induction followed by maintenance tacrolimus and steroids for two to four years. Bulk TCR-beta CDR3 sequencing was used to track graft-versus-host and host-versus-graft alloreactive T cell clones in the graft, circulation and bone marrow after intestinal transplantation. Alloreactive clones were identified by sequencing pre-transplant mixed lymphocyte reaction products and comparing them with unstimulated pre-transplant donor and recipient T cells. The cohort enrolled 20 to 25 intestinal transplant recipients, one of whom was a retransplant, and a few patients without pretransplant specimens were excluded. Donor T cell macrochimerism was defined as a peak of at least 4% donor T cells among recipient peripheral blood mononuclear cells. Rather than going through the commercial service, samples from a few later patients were sequenced in-house on an Illumina MiSeq and processed with MiXCR. The paper as a whole reports these results and caveats: Early after transplant, declines in HvG clones were associated with peak levels of circulating GvH clones. GvH clones were detected in recipient bone marrow, and some appeared earlier in ileal mucosa or blood, consistent with an intestinal mucosal origin. Conclusions were limited by the relatively low number and heterogeneity of intestinal transplant patients. In the allografts of patients with donor T cell macrochimerism, GvH to HvG T cell clonal ratios were high.

The CDR3 goes from the cysteine to the phenylalanine over 15 residues. Only the CDR3 portion is preserved as DNA: 45 bases, with reading frame beginning at the first base. The germline V gene supplies CDR1 MGHRA and CDR2 YSYEKL. The V and J ends are trimmed by 0 bases and 8 bases, leaving 16 bases between them. Blood samples were collected up to 4 times in the first month after transplant and then at least monthly when available. Notes on this clone: The clone's antigen remains unknown. Nothing much larger sits one base from this clone, and base qualities are not available.

The library was built by means of the immunoSEQ multiplex PCR assay. High-throughput TCR-beta CDR3 sequencing of genomic DNA from most patients was performed by Adaptive Biotechnologies. Turning to the authors' computational methods: TCR sequencing data were retrieved from Adaptive's ImmunoSEQ software for about 17 patients, whereas three other patients were processed with MiXCR and VDJtools. Because the origin of CDR3 nucleotide sequences shared between donor and recipient could not be assigned, those sequences were removed. At least 2-fold expansion over unstimulated cells and a minimum CFSE-low frequency of 0.002% (template counts) or 0.001% (read counts) were required for clones to be classified as alloreactive. A clone was considered mappable if detected in the sequenced pre-transplant spleen, lymph node, or MLR CFSE-low populations of the donor or recipient. Cumulative frequency of alloreactive clones was calculated as a percentage of all sequences weighted by copy number. The table was pulled from immuneACCESS by TCRdb, which kept in-frame rearrangements only. Such tables lose some clones; where checked, under half of the loss comes from unresolved V genes, and the rest has no known cause. That table is the source of V, J and clone size, and D and trimming were worked out from the DNA. In this sample the table shows 43,000 or so clones, roughly 93% of which occur a single time. The ten most abundant clones make up about 5.5% of the sample.

This TCR was sampled from a human patient who received an intestinal transplant, so some T cells may come from the graft donor. Here the chain combines TRBV4-1 and TRBJ1-2; the D region possibly corresponds to TRBD1 (5 bases align). The sample was PBMCs, taken around 820 days after a first intestinal transplant, on the day of a second. CDR3 protein: CASSQDRFGTQGYTF. The DNA sequence is as follows: TGCGCCAGCAGCCAAGATCGGTTCGGGACCCAGGGCTACACCTTC.